Listed below are T cell receptor beta chains from one sample, sequenced in a study of T cell responses to AZD1222 COVID-19 vaccine. Measured with immunoSEQ multiplex PCR; TCRdb has only the in-frame clones, and not every one. The sample holds 85,000 to 90,000 clones, around 88% seen once. Specimen: peripheral blood, collected on day 0 of MenACWY control vaccination. Every receptor here comes from an adult in good health. Each CDR3 is given with its conserved first and last residue. Each record gives: J gene, D gene, V gene, CDR3 length, clone size, CDR3 protein, CDR3 DNA. The D gene is left open where the match is weak. Not all rows give a size; the values are once, few, many and, for expanded clones, a class.

j_call: TRBJ2-7; d_call: TRBD1; v_call: TRBV27; cdr3_length: 15; clone_size: .; cdr3_aa: CASSPTGTGSYEQYF; cdr3_nt: TGTGCCAGCAGTCCCACCGGGACAGGATCCTACGAGCAGTACTTC
j_call: TRBJ1-2; d_call: TRBD1; v_call: TRBV5-1; cdr3_length: 16; clone_size: .; cdr3_aa: CASSLSLTGGTDGYTF; cdr3_nt: TGCGCCAGCAGCTTGTCGCTGACAGGGGGAACGGACGGCTACACCTTC
j_call: TRBJ1-1; d_call: .; v_call: TRBV14; cdr3_length: 15; clone_size: .; cdr3_aa: CASSQHFQGNTEAFF; cdr3_nt: TGTGCCAGCAGCCAACATTTCCAGGGGAACACTGAAGCTTTCTTT
j_call: TRBJ2-2; d_call: .; v_call: TRBV7-9; cdr3_length: 12; clone_size: .; cdr3_aa: CASSPAGRELFF; cdr3_nt: TGTGCCAGCAGCCCGGCCGGAAGGGAGCTGTTTTTT
j_call: TRBJ1-1; d_call: TRBD1; v_call: TRBV5-5; cdr3_length: 14; clone_size: .; cdr3_aa: CASSRDSANTEAFF; cdr3_nt: TGTGCCAGCAGCCGGGACAGCGCAAACACTGAAGCTTTCTTT
j_call: TRBJ1-5; d_call: .; v_call: TRBV28; cdr3_length: 14; clone_size: .; cdr3_aa: CASMLSVSNQPQHF; cdr3_nt: TGTGCCAGCATGTTAAGCGTGAGCAATCAGCCCCAGCATTTT
j_call: TRBJ1-2; d_call: .; v_call: TRBV18; cdr3_length: 16; clone_size: .; cdr3_aa: CASSPGTLAGYYGYTF; cdr3_nt: TGTGCCAGCTCACCAGGGACACTAGCCGGCTACTATGGCTACACCTTC
j_call: TRBJ1-1; d_call: .; v_call: TRBV14; cdr3_length: 13; clone_size: .; cdr3_aa: CASSQERPHEAFF; cdr3_nt: TGTGCCAGCAGCCAAGAACGGCCGCATGAAGCTTTCTTT
j_call: TRBJ1-5; d_call: .; v_call: TRBV30; cdr3_length: 13; clone_size: .; cdr3_aa: CAWSVTGRRPQHF; cdr3_nt: TGTGCCTGGAGTGTTACAGGGAGAAGGCCCCAGCATTTT
j_call: TRBJ2-7; d_call: TRBD2; v_call: TRBV7-2; cdr3_length: 16; clone_size: .; cdr3_aa: CASSLVGGGASYEQYF; cdr3_nt: TGTGCCAGCAGCTTAGTTGGCGGGGGGGCCTCCTACGAGCAGTACTTC
j_call: TRBJ2-7; d_call: .; v_call: TRBV2; cdr3_length: 12; clone_size: .; cdr3_aa: CASSYSYYEQYF; cdr3_nt: TGTGCCAGCAGCTACTCTTACTACGAGCAGTACTTC
j_call: TRBJ1-2; d_call: TRBD1; v_call: TRBV6-4; cdr3_length: 15; clone_size: .; cdr3_aa: CASSPEGQGMGGYTF; cdr3_nt: TGTGCCAGCAGTCCCGAGGGACAGGGAATGGGAGGCTACACCTTC
j_call: TRBJ1-5; d_call: .; v_call: TRBV19; cdr3_length: 19; clone_size: once; cdr3_aa: CASSIEGWQGGFDNQPQHF; cdr3_nt: TGTGCCAGTAGTATAGAGGGGTGGCAGGGTGGCTTTGACAATCAGCCCCAGCATTTT
j_call: TRBJ1-5; d_call: TRBD1; v_call: TRBV6-6; cdr3_length: 14; clone_size: .; cdr3_aa: CASSWGQGDQPQHF; cdr3_nt: TGTGCCAGCAGTTGGGGACAGGGCGATCAGCCCCAGCATTTT
j_call: TRBJ1-6; d_call: .; v_call: TRBV11-2; cdr3_length: 15; clone_size: .; cdr3_aa: CASTQGRYYNSPLHF; cdr3_nt: TGTGCCAGCACACAGGGACGGTACTATAATTCACCCCTCCACTTT
j_call: TRBJ1-4; d_call: .; v_call: TRBV7-2; cdr3_length: 14; clone_size: .; cdr3_aa: CASSFGGTNEKLFF; cdr3_nt: TGTGCCAGCAGCTTCGGGGGAACTAATGAAAAACTGTTTTTT
j_call: TRBJ1-2; d_call: TRBD1; v_call: TRBV18; cdr3_length: 14; clone_size: .; cdr3_aa: CASSPGQDDYGYTF; cdr3_nt: TGTGCCAGCTCACCCGGACAGGACGACTATGGCTACACCTTC
j_call: TRBJ1-6; d_call: .; v_call: TRBV6-6; cdr3_length: 13; clone_size: .; cdr3_aa: CASSATGNSPLHF; cdr3_nt: TGTGCCAGCAGTGCCACAGGGAATTCACCCCTCCACTTT
j_call: TRBJ2-1; d_call: TRBD2; v_call: TRBV27; cdr3_length: 19; clone_size: .; cdr3_aa: CASSLTVSGGLSSYNEQFF; cdr3_nt: TGTGCCAGCAGTTTAACAGTTAGCGGGGGCCTTAGCTCCTACAATGAGCAGTTCTTC
j_call: TRBJ1-4; d_call: TRBD1; v_call: TRBV7-2; cdr3_length: 16; clone_size: .; cdr3_aa: CASSLAAGGVSEKLFF; cdr3_nt: TGTGCCAGCAGCTTAGCTGCAGGGGGCGTCAGTGAAAAACTGTTTTTT
j_call: TRBJ1-6; d_call: .; v_call: TRBV6-5; cdr3_length: 15; clone_size: .; cdr3_aa: CASMTRQVANSPLHF; cdr3_nt: TGTGCCAGCATGACACGACAGGTTGCGAATTCACCCCTCCACTTT
j_call: TRBJ2-2; d_call: .; v_call: TRBV6-5; cdr3_length: 14; clone_size: .; cdr3_aa: CASSYQRASGELFF; cdr3_nt: TGTGCCAGCAGTTACCAGAGGGCCTCCGGGGAGCTGTTTTTT
j_call: TRBJ1-2; d_call: .; v_call: TRBV7-9; cdr3_length: 13; clone_size: .; cdr3_aa: CASSSTVNYGYTF; cdr3_nt: TGTGCCAGCAGCTCGACAGTTAACTATGGCTACACCTTC
j_call: TRBJ2-3; d_call: .; v_call: TRBV11-3; cdr3_length: 14; clone_size: .; cdr3_aa: CASSLGRPPATQYF; cdr3_nt: TGTGCCAGCAGCTTAGGGAGGCCTCCGGCTACGCAGTATTTT
j_call: TRBJ1-6; d_call: TRBD1; v_call: TRBV7-2; cdr3_length: 16; clone_size: .; cdr3_aa: CASSYTTGGLGSPLHF; cdr3_nt: TGTGCCAGCAGCTATACCACAGGGGGCCTCGGTTCACCCCTCCACTTT
j_call: TRBJ2-5; d_call: TRBD2; v_call: TRBV7-9; cdr3_length: 18; clone_size: .; cdr3_aa: CASSLFARASGRKETQYF; cdr3_nt: TGTGCCAGCAGCTTATTTGCGCGGGCTAGCGGGCGGAAAGAGACCCAGTACTTC
j_call: TRBJ1-2; d_call: .; v_call: TRBV9; cdr3_length: 14; clone_size: .; cdr3_aa: CASNPDGGRGGYTF; cdr3_nt: TGTGCCAGCAACCCCGATGGGGGGAGAGGAGGCTACACCTTC
j_call: TRBJ1-1; d_call: .; v_call: TRBV18; cdr3_length: 13; clone_size: .; cdr3_aa: CASSPQGDTEAFF; cdr3_nt: TGTGCCAGCTCACCACAGGGTGACACTGAAGCTTTCTTT
j_call: TRBJ1-1; d_call: .; v_call: TRBV6-2/TRBV6-3; cdr3_length: 14; clone_size: .; cdr3_aa: CASSYSSGVTEAFF; cdr3_nt: TGTGCCAGCAGTTACTCGTCAGGGGTGACTGAAGCTTTCTTT
j_call: TRBJ1-5; d_call: .; v_call: TRBV19; cdr3_length: 13; clone_size: .; cdr3_aa: CASSQARNQPQHF; cdr3_nt: TGTGCCAGTAGCCAGGCTAGAAATCAGCCCCAGCATTTT
j_call: TRBJ1-6; d_call: .; v_call: TRBV29-1; cdr3_length: 13; clone_size: once; cdr3_aa: CSVADGLGSPLHF; cdr3_nt: TGCAGCGTCGCCGACGGGTTGGGTTCACCCCTCCACTTT
j_call: TRBJ2-7; d_call: .; v_call: TRBV15; cdr3_length: 15; clone_size: once; cdr3_aa: CATSREGRTKNEQYF; cdr3_nt: TGTGCCACCAGCAGAGAGGGGAGGACAAAGAACGAGCAGTACTTC
j_call: TRBJ2-3; d_call: .; v_call: TRBV4-3; cdr3_length: 16; clone_size: .; cdr3_aa: CASSQDRVGYTDTQYF; cdr3_nt: TGCGCCAGCAGCCAAGATCGAGTCGGGTACACAGATACGCAGTATTTT
j_call: TRBJ1-1; d_call: .; v_call: TRBV12-5; cdr3_length: 11; clone_size: .; cdr3_aa: CASGAGREAFF; cdr3_nt: TGTGCTAGTGGTGCCGGGAGAGAAGCTTTCTTT
j_call: TRBJ1-2; d_call: .; v_call: TRBV28; cdr3_length: 13; clone_size: .; cdr3_aa: CASSSTDRGGYTF; cdr3_nt: TGTGCCAGCAGTTCGACTGACAGAGGGGGCTACACCTTC
j_call: TRBJ1-1; d_call: .; v_call: TRBV6-5; cdr3_length: 14; clone_size: .; cdr3_aa: CASSYSGRNTEAFF; cdr3_nt: TGTGCCAGCAGTTACTCCGGACGGAACACTGAAGCTTTCTTT
j_call: TRBJ2-1; d_call: .; v_call: TRBV11-2; cdr3_length: 12; clone_size: .; cdr3_aa: CASSSDGGEQFF; cdr3_nt: TGTGCCAGCAGCTCAGACGGGGGTGAGCAGTTCTTC